Sequencing of this TCR beta chain was carried out in a study of cytomegalovirus exposure and HLA in healthy donors. Findings and limits, study-wide: Cytomegalovirus-associated status was assigned to about 160 TCR beta chains. Most sequenced TCRs were rare (though some public TCRs occurred in many donors).

Separate from the 666-subject first cohort, the 120-subject validation cohort was the one that the donors belonged to. Some clones are missing from TCRdb's copy, which holds only in-frame ones; the method was immunoSEQ multiplex PCR. The data show roughly 350,000 clones, with 86% seen just once and about 0.91% held by the top ten. About this clone: Its antigen is undetermined.

The germline CDR1 and CDR2 sequences are MNHEY and SVGAGI. V dropped 6 bases and J dropped 3 bases, with 15 bases sitting between them. The CDR3 sequence is 15 residues long. The V gene is TRBV6-5, the J gene TRBJ2-1, with D perhaps TRBD2 (5 bases). The TCR was taken from a woman in her late teens or twenties in good health and CMV-seronegative. The sample comprised PBMCs. The CDR3 reads CASRAVEEVYNEQFF. Here the CDR3 DNA reads TGTGCCAGCAGAGCGGTGGAGGAGGTCTACAATGAGCAGTTCTTC.